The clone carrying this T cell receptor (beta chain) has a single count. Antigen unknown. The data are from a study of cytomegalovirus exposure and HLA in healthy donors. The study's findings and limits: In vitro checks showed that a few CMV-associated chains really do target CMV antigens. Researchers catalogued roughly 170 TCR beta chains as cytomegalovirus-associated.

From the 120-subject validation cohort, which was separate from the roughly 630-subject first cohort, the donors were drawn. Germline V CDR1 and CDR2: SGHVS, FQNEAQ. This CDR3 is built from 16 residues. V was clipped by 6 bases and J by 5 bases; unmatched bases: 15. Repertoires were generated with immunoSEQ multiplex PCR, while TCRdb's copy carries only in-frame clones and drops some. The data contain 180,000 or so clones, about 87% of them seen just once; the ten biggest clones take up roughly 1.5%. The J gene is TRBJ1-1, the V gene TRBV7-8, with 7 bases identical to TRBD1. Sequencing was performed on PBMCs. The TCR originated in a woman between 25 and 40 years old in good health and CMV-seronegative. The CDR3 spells CASRVRQGGVGTEAFF. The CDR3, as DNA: TGTGCCAGCAGGGTCCGACAGGGTGGCGTGGGAACTGAAGCTTTCTTT.